This T cell receptor beta chain came from a study of cytomegalovirus exposure and HLA in healthy donors. Background on the study: A data release that came early held approximately 85 million unique TCRs from HLA-typed donors.

A note on this clone: Its antigen is not identified.

Both 60 Vbeta primers and 13 Jbeta primers went into the PCR. Only in-frame clones appear in the TCRdb table, and some are missing; sequencing was by immunoSEQ multiplex PCR. Here the sample spans approximately 130,000 clones, 70% to 85% being singletons. Study results and limitations: Roughly even sequencing depth across donors was the assumption behind the presence/absence analyses. In a later analysis, a missense DCLRE1C variant was linked to TCR beta V- and J-gene trimming. Reportedly, diagnosis of cytomegalovirus status by the classifier showed high specificity and sensitivity.

V gave up 5 bases and J gave up 7 bases; unmatched junction bases: 19. The germline gives CDR1 SEHNR, CDR2 FQNEAQ (reference sequence). The CDR3 has 17 amino acids. Sequenced input: PBMCs. The J gene is TRBJ2-7, the V gene TRBV7-9; 8 bases match TRBD1. This clonotype was sampled from a boy aged 10-17 years in good health and CMV-seronegative. This CDR3 is CASSPGLRTGPLLEQYF. Written as DNA, the CDR3 is TGTGCCAGCAGCCCTGGCCTGCGGACAGGGCCGCTTCTTGAGCAGTACTTC.